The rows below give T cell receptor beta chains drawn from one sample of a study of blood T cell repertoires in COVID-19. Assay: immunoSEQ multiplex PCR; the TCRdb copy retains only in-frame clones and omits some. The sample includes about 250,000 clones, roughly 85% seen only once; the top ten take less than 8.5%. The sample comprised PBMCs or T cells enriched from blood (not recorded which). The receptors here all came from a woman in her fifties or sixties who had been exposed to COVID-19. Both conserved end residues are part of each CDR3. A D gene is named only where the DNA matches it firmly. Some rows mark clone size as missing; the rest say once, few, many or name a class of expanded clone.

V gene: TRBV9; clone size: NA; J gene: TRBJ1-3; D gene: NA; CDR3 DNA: TGTGCCAGCAGCGTATCTTCCTCTGGAAACACCATATATTTT; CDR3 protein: CASSVSSSGNTIYF
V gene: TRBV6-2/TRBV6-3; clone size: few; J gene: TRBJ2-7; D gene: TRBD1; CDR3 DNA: TGTGCCAGCAGTCAAAGGGGGCAAGGCGAGCAGTACTTC; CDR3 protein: CASSQRGQGEQYF
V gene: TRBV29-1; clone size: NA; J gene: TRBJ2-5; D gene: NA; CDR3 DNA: TGCAGCGTAGCTAGGTCACAAGAGACCCAGTACTTC; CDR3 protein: CSVARSQETQYF
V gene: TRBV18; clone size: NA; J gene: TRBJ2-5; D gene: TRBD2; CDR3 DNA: TGTGCCAGCTCACTGGAAAGCGGGGGGATTCAAGAGACCCAGTACTTC; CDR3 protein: CASSLESGGIQETQYF
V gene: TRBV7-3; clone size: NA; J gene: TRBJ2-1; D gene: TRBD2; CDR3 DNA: TGTGCCAGCAGCGATAGACCCATGCTAGCGGGGTCCAATGAGCAGTTCTTC; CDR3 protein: CASSDRPMLAGSNEQFF
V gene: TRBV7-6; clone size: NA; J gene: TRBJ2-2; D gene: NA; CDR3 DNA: TGTGCCAGCAGCTTAGCGGGCCAGGGGGGCACCGGGGAGCTGTTTTTT; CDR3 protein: CASSLAGQGGTGELFF
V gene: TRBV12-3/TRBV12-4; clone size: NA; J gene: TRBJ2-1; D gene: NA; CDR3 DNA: TGTGCCAGCAGCGCCCGGGGTTACAATGAGCAGTTCTTC; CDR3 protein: CASSARGYNEQFF
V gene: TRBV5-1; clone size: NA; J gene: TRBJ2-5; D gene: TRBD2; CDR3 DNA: TGCGCCAGCAGCTTGTTAGCTAGCGGGGGGGCTGGCGAGACCCAGTACTTC; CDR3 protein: CASSLLASGGAGETQYF
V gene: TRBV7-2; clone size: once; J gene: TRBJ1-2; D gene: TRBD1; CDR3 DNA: TGTGCCAGCAGCTTCTACCTCACAGGGGACTATGGCTACACCTTC; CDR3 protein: CASSFYLTGDYGYTF
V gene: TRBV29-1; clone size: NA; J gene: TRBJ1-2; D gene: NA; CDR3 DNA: TGCAGCGTTGAAGGGGGGACACGTGGCTACACCTTC; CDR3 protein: CSVEGGTRGYTF
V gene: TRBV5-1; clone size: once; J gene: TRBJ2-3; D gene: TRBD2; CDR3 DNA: TGCGCCAGCAGCTTCCTCGGGGGACTAGCGGGCTCCCGAGATACGCAGTATTTT; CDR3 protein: CASSFLGGLAGSRDTQYF
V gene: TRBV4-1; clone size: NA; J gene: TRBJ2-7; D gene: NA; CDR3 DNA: TGCGCCAGCAGCCACCATTTAGACTCCCTCTACGAGCAGTACTTC; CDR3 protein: CASSHHLDSLYEQYF
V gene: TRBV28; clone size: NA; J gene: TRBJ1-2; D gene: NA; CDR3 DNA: TGTGCCAGCAGTCTACGGGATGGCTACACCTTC; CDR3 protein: CASSLRDGYTF
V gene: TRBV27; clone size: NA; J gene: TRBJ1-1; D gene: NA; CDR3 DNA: TGTGCCAGCGCCCAAGGGGCGAACACTGAAGCTTTCTTT; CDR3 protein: CASAQGANTEAFF
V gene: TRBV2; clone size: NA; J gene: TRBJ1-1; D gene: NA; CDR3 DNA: TGTGCCAGCAGTGGAAGGAGGGGCGGTGAAGCTTTCTTT; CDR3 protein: CASSGRRGGEAFF
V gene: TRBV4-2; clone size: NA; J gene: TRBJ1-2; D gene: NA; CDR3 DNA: TGTGCCAGCAGCCAAGCCCCGGGCAGGGAAAGCTATGGCTACACCTTC; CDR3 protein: CASSQAPGRESYGYTF
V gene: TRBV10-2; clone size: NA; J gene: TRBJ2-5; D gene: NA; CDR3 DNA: TGCGCCAGCAGTGATTCAGCAGGGGTACAAGAGACCCAGTACTTC; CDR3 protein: CASSDSAGVQETQYF
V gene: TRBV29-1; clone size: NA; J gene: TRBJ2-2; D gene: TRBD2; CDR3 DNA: TGCAGCGTTGAAGATCCGGGGGGGCCGAACACCGGGGAGCTGTTTTTT; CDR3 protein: CSVEDPGGPNTGELFF
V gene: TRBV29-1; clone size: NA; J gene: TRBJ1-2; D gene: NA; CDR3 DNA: TGCAGCGTTACCGACAGCGCTAACTATGGCTACACCTTC; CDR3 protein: CSVTDSANYGYTF
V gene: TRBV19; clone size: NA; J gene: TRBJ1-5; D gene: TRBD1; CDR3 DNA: TGTGCCAGTAGTATAGAGGACAGGGGGGGTCAGCCCCAGCATTTT; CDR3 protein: CASSIEDRGGQPQHF
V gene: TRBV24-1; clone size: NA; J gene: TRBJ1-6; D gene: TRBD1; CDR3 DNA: TGTGCCACCGACCGGGACAGGGAGGCGGAGGATAATTCACCCCTCCACTTT; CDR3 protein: CATDRDREAEDNSPLHF
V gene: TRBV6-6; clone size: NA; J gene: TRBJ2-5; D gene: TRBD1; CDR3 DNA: TGTGCCAGCAGAGGGACAGGGGCCTTCCAAGAGACCCAGTACTTC; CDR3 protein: CASRGTGAFQETQYF
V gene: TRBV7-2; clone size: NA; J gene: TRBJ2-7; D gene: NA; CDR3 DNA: TGTGCCAGCAGCCTCCAGGGGGGTTCCTACGAGCAGTACTTC; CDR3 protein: CASSLQGGSYEQYF
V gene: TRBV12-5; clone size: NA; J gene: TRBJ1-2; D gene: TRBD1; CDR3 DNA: TGTGCTAGTGGTTCAACGCCGGGACAGGGTCATGGCTACACCTTC; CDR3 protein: CASGSTPGQGHGYTF
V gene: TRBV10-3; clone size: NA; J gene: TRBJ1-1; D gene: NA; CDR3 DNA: TGTGCCATCAGCCTTTCAGGAAACACTGAAGCTTTCTTT; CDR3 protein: CAISLSGNTEAFF
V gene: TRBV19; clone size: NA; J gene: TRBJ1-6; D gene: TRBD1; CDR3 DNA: TGTGCCGCAGGACAGGGGATGACCTATAATTCACCCCTCCACTTT; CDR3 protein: CAAGQGMTYNSPLHF
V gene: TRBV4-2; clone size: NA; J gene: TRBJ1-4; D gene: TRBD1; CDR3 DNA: TGTGCCAGCAGCCAACCCGGCGACAGGGCCGAAAAACTGTTTTTT; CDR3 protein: CASSQPGDRAEKLFF
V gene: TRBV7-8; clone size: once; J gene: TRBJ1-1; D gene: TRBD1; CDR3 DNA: TGTGCCAGCAGCTCAAGACGGGACAGGGGGACTGAAGCTTTCTTT; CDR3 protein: CASSSRRDRGTEAFF
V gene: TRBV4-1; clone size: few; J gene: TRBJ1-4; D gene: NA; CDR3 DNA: TGCGCCAGCAGCCGAACCAACAGGGATGATGAAAAACTGTTTTTT; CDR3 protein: CASSRTNRDDEKLFF
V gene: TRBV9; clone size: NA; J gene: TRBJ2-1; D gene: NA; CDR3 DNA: TGTGCCAGCAGCGTAGGTCCGCGGCATGAGCAGTTCTTC; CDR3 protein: CASSVGPRHEQFF
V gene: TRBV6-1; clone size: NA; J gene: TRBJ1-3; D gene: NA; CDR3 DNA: TGTGCCAGCAGTGAAGCGAGAGGGGGACACACCATATATTTT; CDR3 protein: CASSEARGGHTIYF
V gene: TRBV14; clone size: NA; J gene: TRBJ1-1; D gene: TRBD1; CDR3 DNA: TGTGCCAGCAGCCAAGGATTAAAGGGACAGCTGAACACTGAAGCTTTCTTT; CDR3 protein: CASSQGLKGQLNTEAFF
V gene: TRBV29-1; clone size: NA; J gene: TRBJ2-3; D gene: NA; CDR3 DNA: TGCAGCGTTGCCCCTGACAACCCCACAGATACGCAGTATTTT; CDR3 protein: CSVAPDNPTDTQYF
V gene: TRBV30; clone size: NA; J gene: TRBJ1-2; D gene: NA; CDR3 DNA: TGTGCCTGGAGCTTGGGGGGGTATACGCCGAGAGATTATGGCTACACCTTC; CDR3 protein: CAWSLGGYTPRDYGYTF
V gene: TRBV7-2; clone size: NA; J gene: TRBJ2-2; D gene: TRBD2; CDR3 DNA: TGTGCCAGCAGCTTAGCCGGGGGGGCTCGGAACACCGGGGAGCTGTTTTTT; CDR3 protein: CASSLAGGARNTGELFF
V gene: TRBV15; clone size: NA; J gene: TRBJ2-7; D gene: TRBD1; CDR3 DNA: TGTGCCACAGCGAGGGGGCAGGGAGCCTACGAGCAGTACTTC; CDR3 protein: CATARGQGAYEQYF
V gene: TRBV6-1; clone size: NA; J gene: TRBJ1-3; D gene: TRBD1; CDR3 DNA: TGTGCCAGCAGTGAGGGACAGGGATCTGGAAACACCATATATTTT; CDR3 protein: CASSEGQGSGNTIYF
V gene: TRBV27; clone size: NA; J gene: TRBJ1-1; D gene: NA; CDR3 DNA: TGTGCCAGCAGCCCTACCCTTACTGACACTGAAGCTTTCTTT; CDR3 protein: CASSPTLTDTEAFF
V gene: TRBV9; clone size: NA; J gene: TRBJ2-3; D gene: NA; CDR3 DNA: TGTGCCAGCAGCGTAGCACAGGGAATCACAGATACGCAGTATTTT; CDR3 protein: CASSVAQGITDTQYF
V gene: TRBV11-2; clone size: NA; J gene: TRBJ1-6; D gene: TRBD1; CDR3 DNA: TGTGCCAGCAGCTCTACGGGACAGGGGTACAGGACCTATAATTCACCCCTCCACTTT; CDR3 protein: CASSSTGQGYRTYNSPLHF
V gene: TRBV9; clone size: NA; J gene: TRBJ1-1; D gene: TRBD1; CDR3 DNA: TGTGCCAGCAGCCCCCCGACAGGGGAGAACACTGAAGCTTTCTTT; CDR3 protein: CASSPPTGENTEAFF
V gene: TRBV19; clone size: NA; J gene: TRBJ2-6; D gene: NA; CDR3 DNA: TGTGCCAGTAGTATATGGCCAGGTGACATCTCTGGGGCCAACGTCCTGACTTTC; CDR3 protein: CASSIWPGDISGANVLTF
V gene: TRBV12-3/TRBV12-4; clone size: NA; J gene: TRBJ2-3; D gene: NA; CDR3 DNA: TGTGCCAGCAGTTTACCGGGCACAGATACGCAGTATTTT; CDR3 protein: CASSLPGTDTQYF
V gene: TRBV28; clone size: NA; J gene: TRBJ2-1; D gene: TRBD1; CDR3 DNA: TGTGCCAGCACAACAGGGGGATGGAATGAGCAGTTCTTC; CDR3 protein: CASTTGGWNEQFF
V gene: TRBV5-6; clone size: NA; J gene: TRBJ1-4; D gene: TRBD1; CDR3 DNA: TGTGCCAGCAGCTTTGGGACAGCCCATGAAAAACTGTTTTTT; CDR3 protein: CASSFGTAHEKLFF
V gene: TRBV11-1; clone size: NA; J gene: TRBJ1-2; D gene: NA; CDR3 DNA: TGTGCCAGCAGCTTAGTCGGGAGTACGGTTGGCTACACCTTC; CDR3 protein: CASSLVGSTVGYTF
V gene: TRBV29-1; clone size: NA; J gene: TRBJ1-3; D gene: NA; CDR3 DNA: TGCAGCGTTGTCAGGGGCTCTGGAAACACCATATATTTT; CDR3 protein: CSVVRGSGNTIYF
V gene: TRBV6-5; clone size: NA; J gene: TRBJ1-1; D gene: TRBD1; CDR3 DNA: TGTGCCAGCAGTAACAGGGGTGGGACTGAAGCTTTCTTT; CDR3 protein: CASSNRGGTEAFF
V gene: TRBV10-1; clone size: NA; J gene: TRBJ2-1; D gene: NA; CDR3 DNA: TGCGCCAGCAGCGAGGCCCAGGTCCAAGGCAATGAGCAGTTCTTC; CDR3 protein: CASSEAQVQGNEQFF
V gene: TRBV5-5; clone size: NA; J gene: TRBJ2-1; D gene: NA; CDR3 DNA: TGTGCCAGCAGCTATCGCAGGGCTAGCGATGAGCAGTTCTTC; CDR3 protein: CASSYRRASDEQFF
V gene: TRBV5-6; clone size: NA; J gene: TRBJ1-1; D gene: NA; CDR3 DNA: TGTGCCAGCACCGGGGAGGGGGTTAGGAACACTGAAGCTTTCTTT; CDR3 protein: CASTGEGVRNTEAFF
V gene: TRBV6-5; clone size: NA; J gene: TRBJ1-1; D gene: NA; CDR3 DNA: TGTGCCAGCAGTTCCCTTGGTGCGGGGAACACTGAAGCTTTCTTT; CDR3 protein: CASSSLGAGNTEAFF
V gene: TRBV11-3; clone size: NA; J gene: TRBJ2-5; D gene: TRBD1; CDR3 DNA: TGTGCCAGCAGCTTATGTTGGGGACAGGACCAAGAGACCCAGTACTTC; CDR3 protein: CASSLCWGQDQETQYF